Listed below are T cell receptor beta chains from one sample, sequenced in a study of sequential checkpoint blockade in melanoma. Repertoires were generated with immunoSEQ multiplex PCR, while TCRdb's copy carries only in-frame clones and drops some. The sample lists around 11,000 clones, over 75% occurring once. The sequenced sample was CD8+ T cells sorted from blood (inferred from file names), obtained from a patient given nivolumab and ipilimumab in sequence. These receptors came from a human donor with melanoma. Each CDR3 is given with its conserved first and last residue. Fields, in order: J gene, clone size, D gene, V gene, CDR3 protein, CDR3 DNA. D genes are given only for firm matches. Some rows have no size entry. The others give once, few or many, or a class for an expanded clone.

>TRBJ2-1|-|TRBD2|TRBV27
CASSLTSNEQFF
TGTGCCAGCAGTCTGACTAGCAACGAGCAGTTCTTC
>TRBJ1-1|-|TRBD1|TRBV6-5
CASSERQGGSEAFF
TGTGCCAGCAGTGAACGACAGGGAGGATCTGAAGCTTTCTTT
>TRBJ1-6|-|TRBD1|TRBV6-6
CASSPTGTGNSPLHF
TGTGCCAGCAGCCCAACCGGGACAGGCAATTCACCCCTCCACTTT
>TRBJ1-2|-|-|TRBV4-1
CASRPTVTHITYGYTF
TGCGCCAGCAGACCAACGGTGACTCACATCACCTATGGCTACACCTTC
>TRBJ2-7|-|TRBD2|TRBV7-9
CASSSVGGAANEQYF
TGTGCCAGCAGCTCCGTCGGGGGGGCGGCTAACGAGCAGTACTTC
>TRBJ1-2|-|-|TRBV6-1
CASSELDRRGYTF
TGTGCCAGCAGTGAACTCGACAGGAGGGGCTACACCTTC
>TRBJ1-3|-|-|TRBV2
CASRPRGVGNTIYF
TGTGCCAGCAGGCCCCGGGGGGTTGGAAACACCATATATTTT
>TRBJ2-6|few|TRBD2|TRBV28
CASGGAGGANVLTF
TGTGCCTCCGGGGGGGCAGGTGGGGCCAACGTCCTGACTTTC
>TRBJ1-2|-|-|TRBV28
CASSLSQSYGYTF
TGTGCCAGCAGTCTTTCACAGAGCTATGGCTACACCTTC
>TRBJ1-1|-|-|TRBV19
CASSPTSRSNTEAFF
TGTGCCAGTAGTCCTACCTCGAGATCGAACACTGAAGCTTTCTTT
>TRBJ1-2|-|TRBD1|TRBV6-5
CASRTDRAGYTF
TGTGCCAGCAGAACCGACAGGGCTGGCTACACCTTC
>TRBJ2-7|-|-|TRBV7-2
CASSSRGGRDEQYF
TGTGCCAGCAGCTCAAGAGGGGGAAGGGACGAGCAGTACTTC
>TRBJ1-2|once|-|TRBV10-2
CASSDARGGFVDGYTF
TGCGCCAGCAGTGATGCGAGGGGAGGATTCGTAGATGGCTACACCTTC
>TRBJ1-6|once|-|TRBV7-8
CASSRLNSPLHF
TGTGCCAGCAGCCGACTGAATTCACCCCTCCACTTT
>TRBJ1-4|-|TRBD1|TRBV19
CASEQGNEKLFF
TGTGCCAGCGAACAGGGGAATGAAAAACTGTTTTTT
>TRBJ1-1|few|TRBD1|TRBV19
CASGTGGSAEAFF
TGTGCCAGTGGGACAGGGGGGAGCGCTGAAGCTTTCTTT
>TRBJ1-2|-|-|TRBV5-6
CASSLEQDYGYTF
TGTGCCAGCAGCTTGGAACAGGACTATGGCTACACCTTC
>TRBJ1-5|medium-sized|-|TRBV27
CASSLAQEMDQPQHF
TGTGCCAGCAGTTTAGCACAGGAAATGGATCAGCCCCAGCATTTT
>TRBJ2-7|-|-|TRBV19
CASSIVLDWGYEQYF
TGTGCCAGTAGTATAGTACTAGATTGGGGCTACGAGCAGTACTTC
>TRBJ1-2|-|-|TRBV7-3
CASSPGPGAGGYTF
TGTGCCAGCAGCCCGGGTCCAGGGGCTGGCGGCTACACCTTC
>TRBJ1-1|-|TRBD1|TRBV19
CASSMSARQGGAEAFF
TGTGCCAGTAGTATGTCGGCCCGACAGGGGGGCGCTGAAGCTTTCTTT
>TRBJ1-3|-|TRBD1|TRBV15
CATSEEGAEGNTIYF
TGTGCCACCAGCGAAGAGGGGGCTGAGGGAAACACCATATATTTT
>TRBJ1-2|-|-|TRBV5-6
CASSQETVSPSYGYTF
TGTGCCAGCAGCCAGGAAACAGTATCTCCCAGCTATGGCTACACCTTC